This TCR beta chain was recovered during a study of blood T cell repertoires in COVID-19. Study overall: Acute and convalescent COVID-19 specimens originated in the United States, Italy and Spain.

Germline lookup yields CDR1 LNHDA and CDR2 SQIVND (reference sequence). The V and J ends lost 6 bases and 9 bases, in that order; junction bases with no gene match: 8. CDR3 length: 14 residues. Per the original methods: Researchers report that nucleated cell counts were estimated from reference gene primer amplification. Generated by immunoSEQ multiplex PCR, the TCRdb table keeps only in-frame clones and is missing some. V and J calls and clone size are as listed in that table; D and trimming were resolved from the DNA. The table includes 250,000 or so clones, roughly 88% detected once. Sequenced input: peripheral blood. This chain uses TRBV19 with TRBJ1-6, with 7 positions matching TRBD1. This clonotype was obtained from an elderly man with acute or convalescent COVID-19. The CDR3 reads CASRSGTDGSPLHF. The CDR3 DNA reads as TGTGCCAGTAGGTCTGGGACAGATGGTTCACCCCTCCACTTT.